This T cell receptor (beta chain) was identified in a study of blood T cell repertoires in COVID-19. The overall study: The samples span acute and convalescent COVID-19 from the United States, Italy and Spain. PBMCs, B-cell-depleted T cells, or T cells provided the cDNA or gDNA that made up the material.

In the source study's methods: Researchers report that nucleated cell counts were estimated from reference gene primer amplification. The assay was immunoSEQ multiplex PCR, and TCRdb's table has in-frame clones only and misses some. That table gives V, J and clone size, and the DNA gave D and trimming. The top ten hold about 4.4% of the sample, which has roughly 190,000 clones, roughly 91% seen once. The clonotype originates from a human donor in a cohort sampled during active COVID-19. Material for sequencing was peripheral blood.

CDR3 sequence: CASSSLGQGVYGYTF. Written as DNA, the CDR3 is TGTGCCAGCAGTTCGTTAGGACAGGGCGTATATGGCTACACCTTC. V and J are TRBV6-5 and TRBJ1-2; 8 positions agree with TRBD1. This CDR3 has 15 amino acids. J gave up 5 bases and V 4 bases, and 9 bases lay outside the gene matches. CDR1 is MNHEY and CDR2 is SVGAGI in the germline V gene.